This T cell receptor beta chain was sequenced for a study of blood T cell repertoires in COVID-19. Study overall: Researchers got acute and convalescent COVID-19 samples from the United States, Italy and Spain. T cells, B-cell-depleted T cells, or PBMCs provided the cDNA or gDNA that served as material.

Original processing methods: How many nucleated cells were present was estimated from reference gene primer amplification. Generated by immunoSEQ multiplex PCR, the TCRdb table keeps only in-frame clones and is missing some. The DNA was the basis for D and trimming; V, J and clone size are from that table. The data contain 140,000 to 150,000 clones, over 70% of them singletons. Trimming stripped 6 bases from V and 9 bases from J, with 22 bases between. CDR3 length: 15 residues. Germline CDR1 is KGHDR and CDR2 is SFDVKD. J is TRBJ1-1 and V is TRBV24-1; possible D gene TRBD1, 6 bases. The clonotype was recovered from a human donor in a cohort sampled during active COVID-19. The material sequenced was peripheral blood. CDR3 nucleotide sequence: TGTGCCACCAGTCCTGGATCGGCAGGGGCACAAAAAGCTTTCTTT. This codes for CATSPGSAGAQKAFF.